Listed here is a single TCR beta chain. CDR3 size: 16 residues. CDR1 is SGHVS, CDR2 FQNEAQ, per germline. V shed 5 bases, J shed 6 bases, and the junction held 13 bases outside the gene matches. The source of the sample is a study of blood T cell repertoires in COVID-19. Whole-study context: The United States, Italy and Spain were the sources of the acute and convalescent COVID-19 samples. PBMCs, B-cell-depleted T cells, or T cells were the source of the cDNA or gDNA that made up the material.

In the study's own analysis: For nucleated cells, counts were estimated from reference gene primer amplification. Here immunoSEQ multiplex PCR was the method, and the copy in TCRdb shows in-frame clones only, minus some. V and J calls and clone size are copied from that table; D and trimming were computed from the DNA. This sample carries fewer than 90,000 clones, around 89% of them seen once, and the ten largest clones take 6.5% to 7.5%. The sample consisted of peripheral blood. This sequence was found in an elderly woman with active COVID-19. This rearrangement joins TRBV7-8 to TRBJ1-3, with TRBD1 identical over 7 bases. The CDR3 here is CASSPTGRMPENTIYF. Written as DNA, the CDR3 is TGTGCCAGCAGCCCGACAGGGAGGATGCCGGAAAACACCATATATTTT.